One T cell receptor beta chain is described in this entry. Construction of the TCRbeta library involved unique molecular identifiers. TCRdb independently ran MiXCR on the PCR reads; one entry per CDR3 protein. Among 700,000 to 950,000 distinct CDR3 sequences listed, under 20% were seen once. The data stem from a study of T-cell reconstitution after alpha-beta-depleted transplantation in children. This CDR3 contains 18 residues. After removal of 3 bases from V and 4 bases from J, the junction contained 13 bases not matched to a gene. The clonotype comes from a male patient aged 10 to 17 who had a stem cell transplant for acute lymphoblastic leukemia, so the T cells may come from the graft donor. The chain is built from TRBV12-3 or TRBV12-4 and TRBJ2-2, with 8 bases matching TRBD2. This specimen consisted of PBMCs, mostly from graft donor cells, obtained 360 days after TCRalphabeta/CD19-depleted stem cell transplant. CDR3 amino acids: CASSLFFLAGNITGELFF. The CDR3 DNA reads as TGTGCCAGCAGTTTGTTCTTCCTAGCGGGTAACATCACCGGGGAGCTGTTTTTT.